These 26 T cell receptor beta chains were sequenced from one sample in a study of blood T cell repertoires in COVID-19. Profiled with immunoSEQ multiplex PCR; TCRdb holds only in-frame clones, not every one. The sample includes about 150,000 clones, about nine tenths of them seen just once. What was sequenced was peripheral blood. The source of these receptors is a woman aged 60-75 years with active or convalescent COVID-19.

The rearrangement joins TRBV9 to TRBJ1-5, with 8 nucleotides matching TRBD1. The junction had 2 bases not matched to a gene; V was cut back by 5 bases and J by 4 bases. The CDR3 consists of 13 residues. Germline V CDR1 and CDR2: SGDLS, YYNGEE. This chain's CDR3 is CASSGQGNQPQHF. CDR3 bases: TGTGCCAGCAGTGGACAGGGAAATCAGCCCCAGCATTTT. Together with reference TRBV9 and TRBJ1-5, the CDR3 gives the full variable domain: DSGVTQTPKHLITATGQRVTLRCSPRSGDLSVYWYQQSLDQGLQFLIQYYNGEERAKGNILERFSAQQFPDLHSELNLSSLELGDSALYFCASSGQGNQPQHFGDGTRLSIL.

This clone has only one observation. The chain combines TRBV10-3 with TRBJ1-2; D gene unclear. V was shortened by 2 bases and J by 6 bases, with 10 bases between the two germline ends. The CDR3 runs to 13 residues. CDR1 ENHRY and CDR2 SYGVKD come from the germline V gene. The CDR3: CAISEPGRNGYTF. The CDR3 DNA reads TGTGCCATCAGTGAGCCGGGTAGGAATGGCTACACCTTC.

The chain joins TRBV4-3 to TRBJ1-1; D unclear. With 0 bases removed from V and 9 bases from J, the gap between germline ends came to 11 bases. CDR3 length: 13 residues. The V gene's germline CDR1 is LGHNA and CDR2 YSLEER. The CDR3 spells CASSQDLTNQAFF. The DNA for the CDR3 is TGCGCCAGCAGCCAAGATCTTACAAACCAAGCTTTCTTT.

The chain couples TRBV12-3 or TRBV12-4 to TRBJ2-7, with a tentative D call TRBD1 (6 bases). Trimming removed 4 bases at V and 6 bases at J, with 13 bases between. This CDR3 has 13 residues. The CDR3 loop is CASSYGTPPEQYF. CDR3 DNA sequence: TGTGCCAGCAGTTACGGGACACCCCCCGAGCAGTACTTC.

This CDR3 is CASSEFTSGKQPQHF. As DNA, the CDR3 is TGTGCCAGCAGTGAATTCACCAGTGGTAAGCAGCCCCAGCATTTT. The chain employs TRBV2 and TRBJ1-5; D gene ambiguous. Trimming stripped 2 bases from V and 7 bases from J, with 15 bases between. Germline V gene sequence: CDR1 SNHLY, CDR2 FYNNEI. This CDR3 is built from 15 residues.

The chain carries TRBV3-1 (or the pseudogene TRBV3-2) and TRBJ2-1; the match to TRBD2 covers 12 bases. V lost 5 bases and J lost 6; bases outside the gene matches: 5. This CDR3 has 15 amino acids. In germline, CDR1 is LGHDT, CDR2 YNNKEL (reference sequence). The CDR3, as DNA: TGTGCCAGCAGCGTTCTAGCGGGGGGGTCCAATGAGCAGTTCTTC. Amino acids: CASSVLAGGSNEQFF.

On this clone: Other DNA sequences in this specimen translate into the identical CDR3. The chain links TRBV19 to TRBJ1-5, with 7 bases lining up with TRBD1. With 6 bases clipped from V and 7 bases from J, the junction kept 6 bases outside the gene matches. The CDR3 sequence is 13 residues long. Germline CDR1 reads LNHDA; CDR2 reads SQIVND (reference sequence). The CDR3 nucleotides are TGTGCCAGTAGCACAGGGGTTGGGCAGCCCCAGCATTTT. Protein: CASSTGVGQPQHF.

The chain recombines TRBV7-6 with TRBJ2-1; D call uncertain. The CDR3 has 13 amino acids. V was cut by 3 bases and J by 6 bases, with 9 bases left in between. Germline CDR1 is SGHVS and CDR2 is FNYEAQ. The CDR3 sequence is CASSFMGSNEQFF. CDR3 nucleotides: TGTGCCAGCAGCTTTATGGGCTCCAATGAGCAGTTCTTC.

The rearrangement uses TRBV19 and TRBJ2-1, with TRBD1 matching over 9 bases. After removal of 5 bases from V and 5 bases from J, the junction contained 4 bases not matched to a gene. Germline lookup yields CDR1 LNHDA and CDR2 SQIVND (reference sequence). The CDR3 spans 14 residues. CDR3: CASSPGQGNNEQFF. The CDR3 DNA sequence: TGTGCCAGTAGTCCGGGACAGGGAAACAATGAGCAGTTCTTC. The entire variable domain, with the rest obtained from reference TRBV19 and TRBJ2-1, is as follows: DGGITQSPKYLFRKEGQNVTLSCEQNLNHDAMYWYRQDPGQGLRLIYYSQIVNDFQKGDIAEGYSVSREKKESFPLTVTSAQKNPTAFYLCASSPGQGNNEQFFGPGTRLTVL.

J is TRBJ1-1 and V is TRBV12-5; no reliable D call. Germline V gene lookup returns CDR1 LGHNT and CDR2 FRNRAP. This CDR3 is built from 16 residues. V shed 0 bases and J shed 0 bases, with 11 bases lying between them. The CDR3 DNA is TGTGCTAGTGGTTTGGTACTTGATCGAGTGAACACTGAAGCTTTCTTT. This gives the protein CASGLVLDRVNTEAFF.

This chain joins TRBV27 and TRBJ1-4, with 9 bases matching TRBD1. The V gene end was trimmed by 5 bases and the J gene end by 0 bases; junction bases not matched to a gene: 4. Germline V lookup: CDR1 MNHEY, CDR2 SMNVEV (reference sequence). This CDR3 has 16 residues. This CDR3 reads CASSQYRGPTNEKLFF. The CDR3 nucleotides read TGTGCCAGCAGTCAGTACAGGGGGCCAACTAATGAAAAACTGTTTTTT.

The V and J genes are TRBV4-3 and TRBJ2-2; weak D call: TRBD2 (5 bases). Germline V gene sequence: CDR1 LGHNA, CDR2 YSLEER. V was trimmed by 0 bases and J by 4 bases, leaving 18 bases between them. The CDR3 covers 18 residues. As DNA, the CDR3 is TGCGCCAGCAGCCAAGATGATCTCCCCATCGGGGTCACCGGGGAGCTGTTTTTT. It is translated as CASSQDDLPIGVTGELFF.

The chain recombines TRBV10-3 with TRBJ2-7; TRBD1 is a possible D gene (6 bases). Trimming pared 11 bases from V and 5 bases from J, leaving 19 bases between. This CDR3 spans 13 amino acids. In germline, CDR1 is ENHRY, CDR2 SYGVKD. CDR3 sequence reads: CALQQGLADEQYF. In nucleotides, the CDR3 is TGTGCCTTGCAACAGGGTCTTGCGGACGAGCAGTACTTC.

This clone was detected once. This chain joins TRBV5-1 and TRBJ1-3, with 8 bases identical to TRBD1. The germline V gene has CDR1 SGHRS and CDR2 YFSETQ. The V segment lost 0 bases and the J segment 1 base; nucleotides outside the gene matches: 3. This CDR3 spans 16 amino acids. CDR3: CASSLEQGASGNTIYF. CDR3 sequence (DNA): TGCGCCAGCAGCTTGGAGCAGGGGGCATCTGGAAACACCATATATTTT. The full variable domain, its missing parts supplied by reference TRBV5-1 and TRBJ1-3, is KAGVTQTPRYLIKTRGQQVTLSCSPISGHRSVSWYQQTPGQGLQFLFEYFSETQRNKGNFPGRFSGRQFSNSRSEMNVSTLELGDSALYLCASSLEQGASGNTIYFGEGSWLTVV.

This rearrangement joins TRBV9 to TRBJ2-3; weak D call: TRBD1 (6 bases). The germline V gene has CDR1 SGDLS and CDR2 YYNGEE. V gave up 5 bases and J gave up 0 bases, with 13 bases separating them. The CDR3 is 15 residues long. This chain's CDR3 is CASRHTGLSTDTQYF. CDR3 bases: TGTGCCAGCAGACATACAGGGCTTAGCACAGATACGCAGTATTTT.

CDR3 sequence (DNA): TGCGCCAGCAGCCAAGATAGGAAGGGACTAGCGGGGGGAGCGAACACCGGGGAGCTGTTTTTT. Its protein product is CASSQDRKGLAGGANTGELFF. The chain links TRBV4-3 to TRBJ2-2, with 15 bases identical to TRBD2. Germline trimming cut 0 bases from V and 0 bases from J; bases unmatched to any gene: 8. There are 21 residues in the CDR3. Germline assignment: CDR1 LGHNA and CDR2 YSLEER.

The CDR3 is CASSTLSTNTEAFF. The CDR3 DNA reads as TGTGCCAGCTCGACTCTTTCGACGAACACTGAAGCTTTCTTT. V and J are TRBV2 and TRBJ1-1; D is ambiguous. The germline CDR1 and CDR2 sequences are SNHLY and FYNNEI. The CDR3 consists of 14 residues. V was pared by 8 bases and J by 1 base, with 14 bases between.

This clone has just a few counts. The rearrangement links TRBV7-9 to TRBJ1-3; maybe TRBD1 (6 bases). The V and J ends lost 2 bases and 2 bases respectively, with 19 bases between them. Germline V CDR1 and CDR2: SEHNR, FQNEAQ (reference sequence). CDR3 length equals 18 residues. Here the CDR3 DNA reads TGTGCCAGCAGCTTAATCGTGACAAGGGGGTTACCTGGAAACACCATATATTTT. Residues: CASSLIVTRGLPGNTIYF.

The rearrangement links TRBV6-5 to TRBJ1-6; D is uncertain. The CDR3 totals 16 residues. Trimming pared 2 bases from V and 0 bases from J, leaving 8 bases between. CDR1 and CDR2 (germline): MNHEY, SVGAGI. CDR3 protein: CASSYLGSSYNSPLHF. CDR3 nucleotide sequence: TGTGCCAGCAGTTACCTGGGGAGCTCCTATAATTCACCCCTCCACTTT.

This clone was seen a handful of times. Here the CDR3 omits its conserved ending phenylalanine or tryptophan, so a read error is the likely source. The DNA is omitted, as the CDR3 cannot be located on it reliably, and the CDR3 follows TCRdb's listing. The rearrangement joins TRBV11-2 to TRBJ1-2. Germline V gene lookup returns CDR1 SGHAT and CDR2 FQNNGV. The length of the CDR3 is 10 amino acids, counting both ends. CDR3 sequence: CASSLDPRRS.

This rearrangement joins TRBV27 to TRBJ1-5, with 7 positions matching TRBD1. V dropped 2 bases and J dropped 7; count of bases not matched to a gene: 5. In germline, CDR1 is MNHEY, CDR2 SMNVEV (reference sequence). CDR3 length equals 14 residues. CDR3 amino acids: CASSLRGRGQPQHF. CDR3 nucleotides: TGTGCCAGCAGTTTAAGGGGGCGGGGACAGCCCCAGCATTTT.

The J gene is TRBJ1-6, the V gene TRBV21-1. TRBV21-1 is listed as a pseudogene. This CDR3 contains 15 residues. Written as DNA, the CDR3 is TGTGCCAGCAGCGGCTTCCGGGGGTATAATTCACCCCTCCACTTT. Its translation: CASSGFRGYNSPLHF.

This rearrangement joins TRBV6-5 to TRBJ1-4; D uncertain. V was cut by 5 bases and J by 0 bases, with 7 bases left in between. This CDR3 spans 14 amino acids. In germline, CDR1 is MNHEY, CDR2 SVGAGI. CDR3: CASSKQSTNEKLFF. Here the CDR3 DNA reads TGTGCCAGCAGTAAACAGTCAACTAATGAAAAACTGTTTTTT.

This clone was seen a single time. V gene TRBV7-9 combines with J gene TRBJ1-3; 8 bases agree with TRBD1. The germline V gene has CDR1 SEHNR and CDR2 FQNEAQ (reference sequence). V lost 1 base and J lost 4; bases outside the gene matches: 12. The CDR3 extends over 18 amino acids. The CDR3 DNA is TGTGCCAGCAGCTTAGGGGTGACCCGGACAGGGTTCGGAAACACCATATATTTT. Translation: CASSLGVTRTGFGNTIYF.

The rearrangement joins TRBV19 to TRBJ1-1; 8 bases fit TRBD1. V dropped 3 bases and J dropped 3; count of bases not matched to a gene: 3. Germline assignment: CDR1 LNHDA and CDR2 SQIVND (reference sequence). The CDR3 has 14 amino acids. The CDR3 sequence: CASSIQGAYTEAFF. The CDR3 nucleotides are TGTGCCAGTAGTATCCAGGGGGCATACACTGAAGCTTTCTTT.

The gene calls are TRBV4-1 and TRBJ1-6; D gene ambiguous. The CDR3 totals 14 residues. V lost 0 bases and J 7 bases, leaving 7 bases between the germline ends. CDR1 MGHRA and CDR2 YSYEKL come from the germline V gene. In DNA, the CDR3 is TGCGCCAGCAGCCAAGATTGGCAGAATTCACCCCTCCACTTT. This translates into CASSQDWQNSPLHF.